This is a list of T cell receptor beta chains from one sample in a study of CD8 T cells in Susac syndrome. MiXCR, run by TCRdb on the immunoSEQ multiplex PCR reads, gives a single entry per CDR3 protein. The table lists approximately 74,000 distinct CDR3 sequences, about 93% of them singletons. The sequencing sample was made of CD4+ T cells from PBMCs. The receptors were sampled from a human donor with Susac syndrome. Each CDR3 is given with its conserved first and last residue. The D gene is left open where the match is weak. Some rows have no size entry. The others give once, few or many, or a class for an expanded clone.

clone_size d_call j_call v_call cdr3_nt cdr3_aa
. . TRBJ1-1 TRBV30 TGTGCCTGGAGTAGGGGAGCCTATGAAGCTTTCTTT CAWSRGAYEAFF
. TRBD1 TRBJ1-1 TRBV5-8 TGTGCCAGCAGCTTGGAGACAGGGTTAAGTAGGGCTTTCTTT CASSLETGLSRAFF
. . TRBJ2-3 TRBV2 TGTGCCAGCAGCGCCACAGATACGCAGTATTTT CASSATDTQYF
. . TRBJ1-5 TRBV7-8 TGTGCCAGCAGCCTAGGGGCGCATAGCAATCAGCCCCAGCATTTT CASSLGAHSNQPQHF
. TRBD1 TRBJ2-1 TRBV30 TGTGCCTGGAGCGACAGGGAGCTCTACAATAAGCAGTTCTTC CAWSDRELYNKQFF
once . TRBJ2-2 TRBV12-3/TRBV12-4 TGTGCCAGCAGGGAGCCGGGGAACCCGAACACCGGGGAGCTGTTTTTT CASREPGNPNTGELFF
. . TRBJ1-2 TRBV28 TGTGCCAGCAGTTTAGGCGGATATGGCTACACCTTC CASSLGGYGYTF
. . TRBJ1-1 TRBV18 TGTGCCAGCTCACCTTATCCCCGGAACACTGAAGCTTTCTTT CASSPYPRNTEAFF
. TRBD1 TRBJ2-5 TRBV20-1 TGCAGTGCTGGACAGGGAAAGGGGGAGACCCAGTACTTC CSAGQGKGETQYF
. . TRBJ1-2 TRBV14 TGTGCCAGCAGCCAAGCTCTAGCTAACTATGGCTACACCTTC CASSQALANYGYTF
. . TRBJ1-5 TRBV3-1 TGTGCCAGCAGCCAAGCGGGGAGCAATCAGCCCCAGCATTTT CASSQAGSNQPQHF
. . TRBJ1-2 TRBV2 TGTGCCAGCAGTCCGCCCCCTCAGGGCTACACCTTC CASSPPPQGYTF
. . TRBJ1-5 TRBV30 TGTGCCTGGAGGGAGAAGGGCAATCAGCCCCAGCATTTT CAWREKGNQPQHF
. . TRBJ1-5 TRBV12-2 TGTGCAAGTCGCTACCTCACTGCAGGGGAGGGTCAGCCCCAGCATTTT CASRYLTAGEGQPQHF
. . TRBJ2-6 TRBV7-3 TGTGCCAGCAGCCCCCGAAGGGGGGCGGGAGGGGCCAACGTCCTGACTTTC CASSPRRGAGGANVLTF
once TRBD1 TRBJ2-6 TRBV6-5 TGTGCCAGCAGTTATTGGTCAGGGGGCTCTGGGGCCAACGTCCTGACTTTC CASSYWSGGSGANVLTF
once . TRBJ2-1 TRBV7-2 TGTGCCAGCAGCTTCGACATTAGGAATGAGCAGTTCTTC CASSFDIRNEQFF
. TRBD2 TRBJ2-1 TRBV7-8 TGTGCCAGCAGCTCGACTAGCGGGAGAAGTTCCGATGAGCAGTTCTTC CASSSTSGRSSDEQFF
. . TRBJ2-1 TRBV6-4 TGTGCCAGCAGTGCCCAGGGCGGGATAAATAATGAGCAGTTCTTC CASSAQGGINNEQFF
. . TRBJ1-3 TRBV2 TGTGCCAGCAGTGTATCTGGCGGCACCATATATTTT CASSVSGGTIYF
. . TRBJ2-3 TRBV7-3 TGTGCCAGCAGTCAGGAGTTAGCAGATACGCAGTATTTT CASSQELADTQYF
once . TRBJ1-3 TRBV6-5 TGTGCCAGCAGGGAGGACCACGGCCCGGGAAACACCATATATTTT CASREDHGPGNTIYF